The next 12 T cell receptor beta chains were all read from a single sample in a study of blood T cell repertoires in COVID-19. Clones were read by immunoSEQ multiplex PCR, and TCRdb kept only the in-frame ones, dropping some. The data contain tens of thousands of clones, around 84% of them singletons. The sample was peripheral blood. The receptors here all came from a man aged 55 to 70 with acute or convalescent COVID-19.

V and J are TRBV5-6 and TRBJ2-7, with TRBD1 identical over 7 bases. Germline values: CDR1 SGHDT, CDR2 YYEEEE. Unmatched junction bases numbered 10, after V lost 4 bases and J lost 3 bases. The CDR3 sequence is 15 residues long. The chain's CDR3 is CASSPVGTDVYEQYV. Here the CDR3 DNA reads TGTGCCAGCAGCCCTGTCGGGACAGACGTCTACGAGCAGTACGTC.

The chain couples TRBV27 to TRBJ1-1; 9 nucleotides agree with TRBD1. CDR3 length equals 17 residues. CDR1 and CDR2 (germline): MNHEY, SMNVEV (reference sequence). V was clipped by 7 bases and J by 1 base; unmatched bases: 13. CDR3 nucleotide sequence: TGTGCCAGCAACCCTCCCCGGGACAGGGACCCGAACACTGAAGCTTTCTTT. Translating gives CASNPPRDRDPNTEAFF.

This chain uses TRBV6-6 with TRBJ2-2; no clear D gene. Trimming shortened V by 4 bases and J by 5 bases, and 2 bases separated the two germline ends. Germline V gene sequence: CDR1 MNHNY, CDR2 SVGAGI (reference sequence). This CDR3 has 11 amino acids. DNA of the CDR3: TGTGCCAGCAGTTCGACCGGGGAGCTGTTTTTT. It codes for CASSSTGELFF.

The chain couples TRBV3-1 (or the pseudogene TRBV3-2) to TRBJ1-2; D unclear. Germline V gene lookup returns CDR1 LGHDT and CDR2 YNNKEL (reference sequence). The CDR3 contains 14 residues. V dropped 0 bases and J dropped 1 base, with 6 bases sitting between them. CDR3 sequence: CASSQDLLNYGYTF. The CDR3 nucleotides read TGTGCCAGCAGCCAAGATTTACTTAACTATGGCTACACCTTC.

This chain connects TRBV2 to TRBJ2-3, with 7 nucleotides matching TRBD1. The CDR3 has 16 residues. Germline-derived CDR1 and CDR2 are SNHLY and FYNNEI. The junction had 11 bases not matched to a gene; V was cut back by 6 bases and J by 2 bases. CDR3 nucleotide sequence: TGTGCCAGCAGGAGACGACAGGGTTTCACCACAGATACGCAGTATTTT. Encoded protein: CASRRRQGFTTDTQYF.

This chain links TRBV6-4 with TRBJ2-2; tentative D call: TRBD1 (6 bases). V lost 3 bases and J lost 7, with 15 bases in between. The length of the CDR3 is 15 residues. Per the germline V gene, CDR1 is MRHNA and CDR2 is SNTAGT. The CDR3 protein is CASSEQGGIGGELFF. The CDR3 DNA reads as TGTGCCAGCAGTGAACAGGGTGGAATCGGCGGGGAGCTGTTTTTT.

This sequence joins TRBV5-1 and TRBJ1-5; D is possibly TRBD1 (6 bases). V was cut by 3 bases and J by 4 bases, with 8 bases left in between. There are 13 residues in the CDR3. The germline V gene encodes CDR1 SGHRS and CDR2 YFSETQ. CDR3 loop: CASSYQGNQPQHF. The CDR3, as DNA: TGCGCCAGCAGCTACCAGGGGAATCAGCCCCAGCATTTT.

The rearrangement uses TRBV5-4 and TRBJ2-5; 15 positions agree with TRBD2. Unmatched junction bases numbered 8, after V lost 3 bases and J lost 5 bases. The CDR3 consists of 17 residues. Germline V gives CDR1 SGHNT, CDR2 YYREEE (reference sequence). The CDR3 sequence: CASSSKSGTSGGETQYF. The CDR3 nucleotides read TGTGCCAGCAGCTCAAAATCTGGGACTAGCGGGGGGGAGACCCAGTACTTC. Complete variable domain (other parts from reference TRBV5-4 and TRBJ2-5): ETGVTQSPTHLIKTRGQQVTLRCSSQSGHNTVSWYQQALGQGPQFIFQYYREEENGRGNFPPRFSGLQFPNYSSELNVNALELDDSALYLCASSSKSGTSGGETQYFGPGTRLLVL.

This clone appeared a few times. V usage is TRBV28 and J usage is TRBJ1-1, with D possibly TRBD1 on 6 matching bases. Germline assignment: CDR1 MDHEN and CDR2 SYDVKM. The CDR3 length is 15 residues. V lost 7 bases and J lost 4, with 19 bases in between. The CDR3 region has the DNA TGTGCCAGCATTACCACCGGGACACGGGTCACTGAAGCTTTCTTT. Its protein product is CASITTGTRVTEAFF. Filled out from reference TRBV28 and TRBJ1-1, the complete variable domain reads DVKVTQSSRYLVKRTGEKVFLECVQDMDHENMFWYRQDPGLGLRLIYFSYDVKMKEKGDIPEGYSVSREKKERFSLILESASTNQTSMYLCASITTGTRVTEAFFGQGTRLTVV.

CDR3 sequence reads: CASSSILRGKNTEAFF. CDR3 sequence (DNA): TGCGCCAGCAGCTCTATCCTCAGAGGAAAGAACACTGAAGCTTTCTTT. This chain uses TRBV5-1 with TRBJ1-1; D gene uncertain. CDR1 SGHRS and CDR2 YFSETQ come from the germline V gene. CDR3 size: 16 residues. The ends were cut back, 3 bases at V and 1 base at J, with 16 bases in the middle.

This clone turned up a few times. V usage is TRBV5-4 and J usage is TRBJ1-1; 11 bases line up with TRBD1. CDR3 length equals 15 residues. Germline-derived CDR1 and CDR2 are SGHNT and YYREEE (reference sequence). Trimming cost V 4 bases and J 8 bases; bases outside gene matches: 10. This chain's CDR3 is CASSVPGQGEVEAFF. CDR3 DNA sequence: TGTGCCAGCAGCGTGCCGGGACAGGGGGAGGTAGAAGCTTTCTTT. The complete variable domain, with remaining parts taken from reference TRBV5-4 and TRBJ1-1, reads ETGVTQSPTHLIKTRGQQVTLRCSSQSGHNTVSWYQQALGQGPQFIFQYYREEENGRGNFPPRFSGLQFPNYSSELNVNALELDDSALYLCASSVPGQGEVEAFFGQGTRLTVV.

In this sample, this clone turned up once. This rearrangement joins TRBV7-8 to TRBJ2-1; 9 nucleotides match TRBD1. In germline, CDR1 is SGHVS, CDR2 FQNEAQ. The CDR3 totals 16 residues. V lost 1 base to trimming and J lost 6 bases; unmatched junction nucleotides: 7. The CDR3 is CASSLGRDRVINEQFF. For the CDR3, the DNA is TGTGCCAGCAGCTTAGGGCGGGACAGGGTGATCAATGAGCAGTTCTTC.